The present T cell receptor (beta chain) was sequenced within a study of OX40 agonist ivuxolimab in advanced cancers. About the study: Ivuxolimab is a fully human IgG2 antibody that activates OX40 (CD134). Dosing consisted of intravenous ivuxolimab at 0.01 to 10 mg/kg every 2 weeks. Participants averaged approximately 65 years of age (range roughly 23 to 90) and were around 83% male.

The protocol was immunoSEQ multiplex PCR, while the TCRdb copy is restricted to in-frame clones and leaves out a portion. The sample has 65,000 to 75,000 clones, around 88% seen once. This CDR3 contains 14 residues. Losses at the gene ends were 6 bases for V and 6 bases for J; bases not matched to a gene: 8. Germline CDR1 and CDR2: MNHEY and SMNVEV (reference sequence). The study, taken as a whole, reports: CD4+ and CD8+ blood T cells expanded clonally by week 6 at 0.1 to 3.0 mg/kg.

Note on this clone: Its target is not known.

This TCR came from an adult with an advanced solid tumor such as melanoma, head and neck, liver or kidney cancer. Source: CD4+ or CD8+ T cells sorted from blood, taken in a trial of the OX40 agonist ivuxolimab. The V gene is TRBV27, the J gene TRBJ1-5; 7 bases align to TRBD1. The CDR3 loop is CASSSEQGIQPQHF. The DNA of the CDR3 is TGTGCCAGCAGCTCAGAACAGGGGATTCAGCCCCAGCATTTT.